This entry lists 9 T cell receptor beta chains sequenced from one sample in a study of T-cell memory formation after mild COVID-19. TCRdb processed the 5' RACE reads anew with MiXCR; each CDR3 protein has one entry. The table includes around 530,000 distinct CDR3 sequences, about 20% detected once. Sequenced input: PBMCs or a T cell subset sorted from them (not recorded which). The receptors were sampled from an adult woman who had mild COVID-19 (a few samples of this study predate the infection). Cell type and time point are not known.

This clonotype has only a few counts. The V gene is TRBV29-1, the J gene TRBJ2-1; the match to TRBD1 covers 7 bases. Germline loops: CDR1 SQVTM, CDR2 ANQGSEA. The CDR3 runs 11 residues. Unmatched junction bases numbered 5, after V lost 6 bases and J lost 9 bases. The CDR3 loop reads CSVVTGSEQFF. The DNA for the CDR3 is TGCAGCGTGGTGACAGGGAGTGAGCAGTTCTTC.

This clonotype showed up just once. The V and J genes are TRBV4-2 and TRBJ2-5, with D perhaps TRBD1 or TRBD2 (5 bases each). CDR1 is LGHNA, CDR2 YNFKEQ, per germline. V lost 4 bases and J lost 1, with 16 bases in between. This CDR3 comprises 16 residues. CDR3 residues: CASSRVTEGLQETQYF. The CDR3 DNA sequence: TGTGCCAGCAGCCGAGTGACAGAGGGCCTCCAAGAGACCCAGTACTTC.

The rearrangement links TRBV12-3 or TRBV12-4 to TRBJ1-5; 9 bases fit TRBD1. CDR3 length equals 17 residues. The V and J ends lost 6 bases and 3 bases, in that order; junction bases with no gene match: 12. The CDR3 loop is CASSSDRGVVFNQPQHF. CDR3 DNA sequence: TGTGCCAGCAGCTCGGACAGGGGAGTTGTATTCAATCAGCCCCAGCATTTT.

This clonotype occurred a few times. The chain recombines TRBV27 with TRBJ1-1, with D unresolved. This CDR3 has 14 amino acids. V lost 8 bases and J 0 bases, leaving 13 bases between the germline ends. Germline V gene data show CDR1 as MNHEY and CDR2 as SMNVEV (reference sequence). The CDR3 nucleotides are TGTGCCAGCGGCCCGACTGGGTTGAACACTGAAGCTTTCTTT. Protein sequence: CASGPTGLNTEAFF.

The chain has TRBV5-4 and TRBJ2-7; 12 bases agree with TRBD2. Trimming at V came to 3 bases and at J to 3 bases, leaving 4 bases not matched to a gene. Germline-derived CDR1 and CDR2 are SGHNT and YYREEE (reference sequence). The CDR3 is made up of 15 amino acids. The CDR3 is CASSSRLAGVYEQYF. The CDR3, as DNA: TGTGCCAGCAGCTCACGACTAGCGGGAGTCTACGAGCAGTACTTC.

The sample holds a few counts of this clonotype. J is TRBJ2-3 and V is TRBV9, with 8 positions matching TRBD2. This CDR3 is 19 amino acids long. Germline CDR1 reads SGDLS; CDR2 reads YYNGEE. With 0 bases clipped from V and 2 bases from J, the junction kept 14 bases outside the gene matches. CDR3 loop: CASSVGLAGALGFTDTQYF. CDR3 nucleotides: TGTGCCAGCAGCGTAGGGCTAGCGGGTGCTCTTGGATTCACAGATACGCAGTATTTT.

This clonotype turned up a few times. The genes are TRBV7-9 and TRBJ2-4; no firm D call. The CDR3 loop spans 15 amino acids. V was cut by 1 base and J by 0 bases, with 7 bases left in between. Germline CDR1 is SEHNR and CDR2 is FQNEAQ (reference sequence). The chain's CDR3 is CASSLGAIAKNIQYF. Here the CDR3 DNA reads TGTGCCAGCAGCTTAGGGGCAATAGCCAAAAACATTCAGTACTTC.

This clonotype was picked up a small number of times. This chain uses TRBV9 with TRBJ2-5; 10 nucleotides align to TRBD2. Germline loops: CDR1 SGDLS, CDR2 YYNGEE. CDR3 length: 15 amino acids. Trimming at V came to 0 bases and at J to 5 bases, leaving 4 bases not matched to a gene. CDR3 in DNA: TGTGCCAGCAGCGTAGCAGCGGGACTAGCGGAGACCCAGTACTTC. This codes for CASSVAAGLAETQYF.

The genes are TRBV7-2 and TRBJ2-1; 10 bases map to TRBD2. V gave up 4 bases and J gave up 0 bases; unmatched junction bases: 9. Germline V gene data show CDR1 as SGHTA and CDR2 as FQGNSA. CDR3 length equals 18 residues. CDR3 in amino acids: CASSSLGLAKSSYNEQFF. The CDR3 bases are TGTGCCAGCAGCTCCTTGGGACTAGCGAAGAGCTCCTACAATGAGCAGTTCTTC.